This T cell receptor (beta chain) was captured by sequencing in a study of blood T cell repertoires in COVID-19. In this sample, this clone turned up a few times. Sequencing used immunoSEQ multiplex PCR; TCRdb keeps in-frame clones, though not all of them. The sample consists of 200,000 or so clones, about 87% of them appearing once. The sequenced material came from peripheral blood. This TCR came from a man in his sixties or seventies with acute or convalescent COVID-19.

The CDR3 DNA reads as TGTGCCAGCAGCCAAGCCCAGACGGGCACTGAAGCTTTCTTT. This encodes CASSQAQTGTEAFF. The chain links TRBV3-1 (or the pseudogene TRBV3-2) to TRBJ1-1; D not certain. Trimming left V 1 base short and J 4 bases short, with 10 bases between. CDR3 size: 14 residues. Germline lookup yields CDR1 LGHDT and CDR2 YNNKEL (reference sequence).